This T cell receptor (beta chain) was sequenced for a study of cytomegalovirus exposure and HLA in healthy donors. Comments on this clone: Its target is not known.

Study-wide results and limits: In an earlier analysis, most TCR beta V segments were productive about 87% or about 30% of the time. Several of the most significant clusters appeared, in a later analysis, to be linked to common viral pathogens. The study flagged some 170 TCR beta chains as cytomegalovirus-associated.

Primers for the PCR totalled 60 Vbeta and 13 Jbeta. The method was immunoSEQ multiplex PCR; TCRdb's version includes in-frame clones alone and lacks a portion of them. The table gives approximately 110,000 clones; the top ten clones make up about 2.5% of it. The germline CDR1 and CDR2 sequences are LGHNA and YSLEER. V was shortened by 5 bases and J by 5 bases, with 18 bases between the two germline ends. CDR3 length equals 16 residues. The receptor was isolated from a man between 25 and 39 years old in good health and CMV-seronegative. The sequenced sample consisted of PBMCs. The J gene is TRBJ2-2, the V gene TRBV4-3; the D is unclear. CDR3 amino acids: CASSDREARVTGELFF. The CDR3 DNA follows: TGCGCCAGCAGCGATCGTGAGGCCCGAGTTACCGGGGAGCTGTTTTTT.